Listed below are T cell receptor beta chains from one sample, sequenced in a study of T cell changes during pregnancy in multiple sclerosis. Sequencing was performed with immunoSEQ multiplex PCR; in TCRdb, only in-frame clones are kept and a portion is missing. The profile shows roughly 80,000 clones, roughly 91% of them singletons. Source: peripheral blood, taken after pregnancy. Every receptor here comes from a female donor in good health, enrolled as a control in a pregnancy study. Both conserved end residues are part of each CDR3. The order of the fields is V gene, J gene, CDR3 protein.

>TRBV2|TRBJ1-5
CASIRDSNQPQHF
>TRBV6-5|TRBJ2-5
CASGGDQETQYF
>TRBV19|TRBJ2-1
CASNPPGLAGINEQFF
>TRBV14|TRBJ2-2
CASSPQTSTGELFF
>TRBV7-9|TRBJ2-7
CASSLLMRAHEQYF
>TRBV4-2|TRBJ2-3
CASSQERGGPDTQYF
>TRBV7-8|TRBJ2-1
CASSLLVRRARYNEQFF
>TRBV12-5|TRBJ2-1
CASGRWLAGRDNEQFF
>TRBV11-2|TRBJ1-2
CASSLFATGNGYTF
>TRBV21-1|TRBJ1-5
CASTGSNQPQHF
>TRBV7-9|TRBJ2-5
CASSLSGTTLLETQYF
>TRBV2|TRBJ2-2
CASSEQGQNTGELFF
>TRBV19|TRBJ1-5
CASSIRVGGGQPQHF